The rows below give T cell receptor beta chains drawn from one sample of a study of blood T cell repertoires in COVID-19. Clones were sequenced by immunoSEQ multiplex PCR, and TCRdb holds only the in-frame ones, with some missing. The sample records around 150,000 clones, 75% to 90% being singletons. Sequenced input: peripheral blood. All receptors derive from a woman of 80 years or more with active or convalescent COVID-19. Both conserved end residues are part of each CDR3. D genes are given only for firm matches. A clone size is listed for some rows: how often the clone was seen (once, few, many), or a class if it is expanded.

CDR3 protein: CASGQGYTEAFF
CDR3 DNA: TGTGCCAGCGGCCAGGGGTACACTGAAGCTTTCTTT
clone size: .
V gene: TRBV12-3/TRBV12-4
J gene: TRBJ1-1
D gene: .

CDR3 protein: CASTSGTGFSGANVLTF
CDR3 DNA: TGTGCCAGCACCTCCGGGACAGGTTTCTCTGGGGCCAACGTCCTGACTTTC
clone size: .
V gene: TRBV19
J gene: TRBJ2-6
D gene: TRBD1

CDR3 protein: CASSGGGLTYGYTF
CDR3 DNA: TGTGCCAGCAGCGGTGGTGGGCTGACCTATGGCTACACCTTC
clone size: .
V gene: TRBV5-4
J gene: TRBJ1-2
D gene: .

CDR3 protein: CASSPDRRRDYGYTF
CDR3 DNA: TGTGCCAGCTCACCGGACAGGCGGCGTGACTATGGCTACACCTTC
clone size: .
V gene: TRBV18
J gene: TRBJ1-2
D gene: TRBD1

CDR3 protein: CASSFRWQGTYNEQFF
CDR3 DNA: TGTGCCAGCAGTTTTAGATGGCAGGGCACCTACAATGAGCAGTTCTTC
clone size: .
V gene: TRBV27
J gene: TRBJ2-1
D gene: .

CDR3 protein: CASSIPLWTGYNEQFF
CDR3 DNA: TGTGCCAGTAGTATTCCCCTCTGGACAGGCTACAATGAGCAGTTCTTC
clone size: few
V gene: TRBV19
J gene: TRBJ2-1
D gene: TRBD1

CDR3 protein: CASSPRQVGAGANVLTF
CDR3 DNA: TGTGCCAGCAGCCCTAGACAGGTTGGAGCTGGGGCCAACGTCCTGACTTTC
clone size: .
V gene: TRBV9
J gene: TRBJ2-6
D gene: .

CDR3 protein: CASSFTGTGIHEQYF
CDR3 DNA: TGTGCCAGCAGTTTCACCGGGACAGGGATACACGAGCAGTACTTC
clone size: .
V gene: TRBV27
J gene: TRBJ2-7
D gene: TRBD1

CDR3 protein: CASSRTSGGAVGGEQYF
CDR3 DNA: TGTGCCAGCAGTCGTACTAGCGGGGGGGCGGTGGGTGGCGAGCAGTACTTC
clone size: .
V gene: TRBV3-1/TRBV3-2
J gene: TRBJ2-7
D gene: TRBD2

CDR3 protein: CASSPGSGYNSPLHF
CDR3 DNA: TGTGCCAGCAGCCCTGGGTCCGGGTATAATTCACCCCTCCACTTT
clone size: .
V gene: TRBV7-2
J gene: TRBJ1-6
D gene: .

CDR3 protein: CASSLAIQGDRTGELFF
CDR3 DNA: TGTGCCAGCAGCTTAGCGATCCAAGGGGACAGGACCGGGGAGCTGTTTTTT
clone size: .
V gene: TRBV7-9
J gene: TRBJ2-2
D gene: TRBD1

CDR3 protein: CASSTNRATNEKLFF
CDR3 DNA: TGTGCCAGCAGCACAAACAGGGCCACTAATGAAAAACTGTTTTTT
clone size: .
V gene: TRBV11-2
J gene: TRBJ1-4
D gene: .

CDR3 protein: CASSDPQNTGELFF
CDR3 DNA: TGTGCCAGCAGTGACCCCCAAAACACCGGGGAGCTGTTTTTT
clone size: .
V gene: TRBV25-1
J gene: TRBJ2-2
D gene: .

CDR3 protein: CASSFGQGGFNYGYTF
CDR3 DNA: TGTGCCAGCAGCTTCGGACAGGGAGGATTCAACTATGGCTACACCTTC
clone size: .
V gene: TRBV5-4
J gene: TRBJ1-2
D gene: TRBD1